This TCR beta chain comes out of a study of blood T cells in healthy people across ages. PCR was performed a second time for about 7 to 12 cycles using a sample-barcoded 5' primer and a J-beta primer mix. Using its own MiXCR run on the 5' RACE reads, TCRdb lists one record per CDR3 protein. The sample has about 1.8 million distinct CDR3 sequences, about 49% seen once. The germline V gene encodes CDR1 SGHAT and CDR2 FQNNGV. V was cut by 4 bases and J by 0 bases, with 7 bases left in between. The CDR3 has 14 residues. The chain joins TRBV11-2 to TRBJ2-1; D uncertain. This TCR was recovered from a woman aged 40 to 50 in good health. The sample consisted of blood. DNA of the CDR3: TGTGCCAGCAGCTCCCCGAGCTCCTACAATGAGCAGTTCTTC. As protein: CASSSPSSYNEQFF. Filled out from reference TRBV11-2 and TRBJ2-1, the complete variable domain reads EAGVAQSPRYKIIEKRQSVAFWCNPISGHATLYWYQQILGQGPKLLIQFQNNGVVDDSQLPKDRFSAERLKGVDSTLKIQPAKLEDSAVYLCASSSPSSYNEQFFGPGTRLTVL.